A single sample is the source of the 3 T cell receptor beta chains below, sequenced in a study of technical replicates of blood from a few donors. The repertoire was sequenced with immunoSEQ multiplex PCR; TCRdb's copy has only in-frame clones and lacks some. The sample lists under 90,000 clones, 96% occurring once. Sequencing used T cells isolated from PBMCs. These TCRs come from a human donor in good health.

The V gene is TRBV4-2, the J gene TRBJ1-1, with D possibly being TRBD1 (5 bases). The CDR3 consists of 16 residues. The germline gives CDR1 LGHNA, CDR2 YNFKEQ. The ends were cut back, 0 bases at V and 4 bases at J, with 15 bases in the middle. The CDR3 loop is CASSQDGAGTVTEAFF. CDR3 in DNA: TGTGCCAGCAGCCAAGACGGGGCGGGGACTGTCACTGAAGCTTTCTTT.

V and J are TRBV5-8 and TRBJ1-2; possible D gene TRBD1, 5 bases. Trimming took 0 bases from V and 1 from J, leaving 10 bases between them. CDR1 is SGHTS, CDR2 YDEGEE, per germline. The CDR3 length is 15 residues. The CDR3 DNA reads TGTGCCAGCAGCTTGGCGGACACCCGTAACTATGGCTACACCTTC. This codes for CASSLADTRNYGYTF.

The V call is TRBV7-9, the J call TRBJ2-4; D possibly corresponds to TRBD1 (7 bases). Germline values: CDR1 SEHNR, CDR2 FQNEAQ (reference sequence). The CDR3 is 17 residues long. Trimming stripped 1 base from V and 5 bases from J, with 18 bases between. CDR3 residues: CASSLGDTWRGQNIQYF. The CDR3 DNA reads TGTGCCAGCAGCTTAGGAGACACCTGGAGGGGGCAAAACATTCAGTACTTC.